One and the same sample provided the 2 T cell receptor beta chains below, sequenced in a study of Graves' ophthalmopathy and Graves' hyperthyroidism (dated by TCRdb to 2016 to 2019). Instrument used: Illumina HiSeq 2000. For repertoire sequencing, TCR beta CDR3 regions were amplified from RNA transcripts. The first round of RT-PCR was done with HTBI primers and the Qiagen OneStep RT-PCR kit, and was followed by a second round of multiplex PCR, then size selection and purification. Using fastp trimming at Q25 and MiXCR clonotype assembly, TCRdb reanalyzed the public sequencing data and kept in-frame beta chains. One record per CDR3 amino acid sequence lists the most common genes and DNA. Present in this sample are about 220,000 distinct CDR3 sequences, roughly a fifth of which were seen just once. Together, the top ten hold about 46% of the sample. Sequencing was performed on peripheral blood. The receptors were sampled from a woman aged 50 to 65 with Graves' ophthalmopathy. Donor details come from another sample of the same person, matched by shared clones.

The sample holds many counts of this clonotype. This sequence joins TRBV11-2 and TRBJ2-2; TRBD2 aligns across 7 bases. There are 18 residues in the CDR3. V trimming: 5 bases; J trimming: 3 bases; junction bases outside the gene matches: 15. The germline gives CDR1 SGHAT, CDR2 FQNNGV. CDR3 protein: CASSPRGVGTSDTGELFF. In DNA, the CDR3 is TGTGCCAGCAGCCCCCGGGGGGTAGGAACTAGCGACACCGGGGAGCTGTTTTTT. The variable domain in full, with the rest retrieved from reference TRBV11-2 and TRBJ2-2, is EAGVAQSPRYKIIEKRQSVAFWCNPISGHATLYWYQQILGQGPKLLIQFQNNGVVDDSQLPKDRFSAERLKGVDSTLKIQPAKLEDSAVYLCASSPRGVGTSDTGELFFGEGSRLTVL.

The V call is TRBV28, the J call TRBJ2-2; D is undetermined. The CDR3 loop spans 13 amino acids. Trimming removed 11 bases at V and 6 bases at J, with 16 bases between. Germline values: CDR1 MDHEN, CDR2 SYDVKM. CDR3 bases: TGTGCCTGGAGTCGAACTCGGGCCGGGGAGCTGTTTTTT. It is translated as CAWSRTRAGELFF.